Below are 24 T cell receptor beta chains sequenced from a single sample in a study of neurological immune-mediated disorders. TCRdb ran MiXCR on the 5' RACE reads and lists one entry per CDR3 protein. This table has over 65,000 distinct CDR3 sequences, approximately 10% appearing once. The sequenced sample consisted of PBMCs. The receptors originated from a man over 45 in good health.

There are many counts of this clonotype. V usage is TRBV20-1 and J usage is TRBJ1-5; TRBD1 aligns across 11 bases. V gave up 4 bases and J gave up 6 bases; unmatched junction bases: 5. This CDR3 is built from 14 residues. CDR1 is DFQATT and CDR2 is SNEGSKA in the germline V gene (reference sequence). CDR3 in DNA: TGCAGTGCTACCGGACAGGGGGCGACTCAGCCCCAGCATTTT. It translates to CSATGQGATQPQHF.

This clonotype was recorded at least ten times. The genes are TRBV7-2 and TRBJ1-1; TRBD1 aligns across 8 bases. In germline, CDR1 is SGHTA, CDR2 FQGNSA. The CDR3 length is 15 residues. With V trimmed by 3 bases and J by 0 bases, 3 bases remained unmatched. CDR3 bases: TGTGCCAGCAGCTTCCGGGACAGGATGAACACTGAAGCTTTCTTT. It codes for CASSFRDRMNTEAFF.

At least ten counts were recorded for this clonotype. The chain has TRBV3-1 and TRBJ1-4; no clear D. Germline V lookup: CDR1 LGHDT, CDR2 YNNKEL (reference sequence). V was shortened by 3 bases and J by 7 bases, with 12 bases between the two germline ends. There are 14 residues in the CDR3. The CDR3 nucleotides read TGTGCCAGCAGCCAGGGAACCGGCGGTGAAAAACTGTTTTTT. Translating it yields CASSQGTGGEKLFF.

This clonotype has ten or more counts. The chain recombines TRBV27 with TRBJ1-6; maybe TRBD1 (5 bases). Germline V gives CDR1 MNHEY, CDR2 SMNVEV (reference sequence). This CDR3 spans 17 amino acids. Trimming cost V 3 bases and J 0 bases, with 12 bases left between them. The CDR3 loop reads CASSLGRGSSYNSPLHF. CDR3 nucleotide sequence: TGTGCCAGCAGTTTGGGGAGGGGAAGCTCCTATAATTCACCCCTCCACTTT.

This clonotype was recorded many times. The chain couples TRBV20-1 to TRBJ2-1; 12 positions agree with TRBD2. Germline lookup yields CDR1 DFQATT and CDR2 SNEGSKA (reference sequence). CDR3 length: 14 amino acids. V gave up 6 bases and J gave up 2 bases; unmatched junction bases: 2. This CDR3 is CSARTSGTYNEQFF. CDR3 in DNA: TGCAGTGCGAGGACTAGCGGGACCTACAATGAGCAGTTCTTC.

With respect to this clonotype: One base away lies a much larger clone, so this may be a sequencing read error. The genes are TRBV2 and TRBJ2-7, with D unclear. The length of the CDR3 is 15 residues. The V gene's germline CDR1 is SNHLY and CDR2 FYNNEI. Deletions cut 6 bases from V and 4 bases from J, with 19 bases between. The CDR3 DNA sequence: TGTGCCAGCAGGTTTCTACAGTGGGCGAGGTACGAGCAGTACTTC. Translation gives CASRFLQWARYEQYF.

Ten or more counts support this clonotype. The V call is TRBV15, the J call TRBJ2-5; D not resolved. CDR1 is LNHNV, CDR2 YYDKDF, per germline (reference sequence). The CDR3 consists of 16 residues. Trimming pared 0 bases from V and 2 bases from J, leaving 13 bases between. In DNA, the CDR3 is TGTGCCACCAGCAGAGATAATCCCTCCGGGCAAGAGACCCAGTACTTC. As protein: CATSRDNPSGQETQYF.

This clonotype showed up many times. The chain employs TRBV20-1 and TRBJ2-3, with 7 positions matching TRBD2. J was trimmed by 3 bases and V by 0 bases; bases with no gene match: 12. Per germline, CDR1 DFQATT and CDR2 SNEGSKA (reference sequence). This CDR3 contains 17 residues. The chain's CDR3 is CSAREGGAGVGTDTQYF. In DNA, the CDR3 is TGCAGTGCTAGAGAAGGAGGGGCGGGAGTAGGAACAGATACGCAGTATTTT.

This clonotype was observed many times. The chain links TRBV29-1 to TRBJ2-7; TRBD1 matches 8 bases. CDR1 SQVTM and CDR2 ANQGSEA come from the germline V gene. This CDR3 has 14 amino acids. After removal of 2 bases from V and 3 bases from J, the junction contained 6 bases not matched to a gene. In nucleotides, the CDR3 is TGCAGCGTTGAAACTGGGACAGGCGGCTACGAGCAGTACTTC. It yields the protein CSVETGTGGYEQYF.

This clonotype was picked up many times. CDR3 in DNA: TGTGCCAGCAGCTTAGGGACAGGAGTTTACGAGCAGTACTTC. The encoded protein is CASSLGTGVYEQYF. The J gene is TRBJ2-7, the V gene TRBV11-2; 7 nucleotides agree with TRBD1. The CDR3 contains 14 residues. Germline V gives CDR1 SGHAT, CDR2 FQNNGV. J gave up 4 bases and V 1 base, and 4 bases lay outside the gene matches.

For the CDR3, the DNA is TGCGCCAGCAGCATATCAGCGGGGGGAACAAATAGGGAGACCCAGTACTTC. The encoded protein is CASSISAGGTNRETQYF. J is TRBJ2-5 and V is TRBV5-1; 9 bases fit TRBD2. V lost 4 bases to trimming and J lost 5 bases; unmatched junction nucleotides: 15. Germline assignment: CDR1 SGHRS and CDR2 YFSETQ. The CDR3 sequence is 17 residues long. The full variable domain, rest sourced from reference TRBV5-1 and TRBJ2-5, is KAGVTQTPRYLIKTRGQQVTLSCSPISGHRSVSWYQQTPGQGLQFLFEYFSETQRNKGNFPGRFSGRQFSNSRSEMNVSTLELGDSALYLCASSISAGGTNRETQYFGPGTRLLVL.

This clonotype came up a few times. This chain uses TRBV5-1 with TRBJ2-4; 11 bases are a match to TRBD1. The CDR3 contains 17 residues. Germline assignment: CDR1 SGHRS and CDR2 YFSETQ. V dropped 4 bases and J dropped 0; count of bases not matched to a gene: 6. As DNA, the CDR3 is TGCGCCAGCAGCGACACCGGGACAGGGGGAGCCAAAAACATTCAGTACTTC. Translating it yields CASSDTGTGGAKNIQYF.

This clonotype was counted ten times or more. The V call is TRBV5-1, the J call TRBJ2-7; 9 positions agree with TRBD1. The germline gives CDR1 SGHRS, CDR2 YFSETQ. Trimming removed 0 bases from V and 5 bases from J; junction bases left unmatched: 3. The CDR3 totals 14 residues. As DNA, the CDR3 is TGCGCCAGCAGCTTGGCCCGGACAGGGGACGAGCAGTACTTC. Translating gives CASSLARTGDEQYF.

The chain links TRBV12-3 or TRBV12-4 to TRBJ2-3; 8 nucleotides line up with TRBD2. The V segment lost 5 bases and the J segment 0 bases; nucleotides outside the gene matches: 13. The CDR3 covers 18 residues. The CDR3 DNA sequence: TGTGCCAGCAGTCCCCTAACGGGAGGGCCCCCTAGCACAGATACGCAGTATTTT. The encoded protein is CASSPLTGGPPSTDTQYF.

This clonotype turned up a few times. This chain connects TRBV29-1 to TRBJ1-1; a possible D gene is TRBD1 (5 bases). The CDR3 loop spans 15 amino acids. Germline V gene lookup returns CDR1 SQVTM and CDR2 ANQGSEA. Between the trimmed V and J ends, which lost 4 bases and 6 bases, there was a span of 21 bases. The CDR3 sequence is CSVALTATTEAEAFF. CDR3 DNA: TGCAGCGTTGCTCTGACAGCAACCACCGAGGCTGAAGCTTTCTTT.

This clonotype was seen many times. The rearrangement uses TRBV9 and TRBJ2-3; no definite D call. Germline V gene lookup returns CDR1 SGDLS and CDR2 YYNGEE. The CDR3 extends over 16 amino acids. V was trimmed by 0 bases and J by 1 base, leaving 12 bases between them. CDR3: CASSVAPTPGTDTQYF. The CDR3 coding sequence is TGTGCCAGCAGCGTAGCTCCAACGCCGGGCACAGATACGCAGTATTTT.

The table lists this clonotype with many counts. This chain connects TRBV11-2 to TRBJ2-1, with 8 positions matching TRBD2. The CDR3 is 17 residues long. After removal of 0 bases from V and 3 bases from J, the junction contained 7 bases not matched to a gene. Germline lookup yields CDR1 SGHAT and CDR2 FQNNGV. CDR3 bases: TGTGCCAGCAGCTTAGACCCACGGGGGGGCGGCTACAATGAGCAGTTCTTC. Its protein product is CASSLDPRGGGYNEQFF.

This clonotype has ten or more counts. The chain has TRBV7-2 and TRBJ2-3; D might be TRBD1 (6 bases). The CDR3 runs to 16 residues. Trimming removed 1 base from V and 0 bases from J, with 11 bases in between. In germline, CDR1 is SGHTA, CDR2 FQGNSA. CDR3 bases: TGTGCCAGCAGCTTAGACCACAGGGTTAGCACAGATACGCAGTATTTT. It translates to CASSLDHRVSTDTQYF.

This clonotype was detected many times. The genes are TRBV20-1 and TRBJ2-1; TRBD2 matches 13 bases. Germline lookup yields CDR1 DFQATT and CDR2 SNEGSKA (reference sequence). With 3 bases clipped from V and 5 bases from J, the junction kept 4 bases outside the gene matches. The CDR3 contains 15 residues. For the CDR3, the DNA is TGCAGTGCTAGCGGGGGACTAGCGGGACACAATGAGCAGTTCTTC. Translating it yields CSASGGLAGHNEQFF.

This clonotype was detected many times. J is TRBJ1-1 and V is TRBV19, with D uncertain. The V end was cut by 7 bases, the J end by 0 bases, with 12 bases between. The CDR3 runs 14 residues. CDR1 and CDR2 (germline): LNHDA, SQIVND (reference sequence). CDR3 loop: CASKARMMNTEAFF. In nucleotides, the CDR3 is TGTGCCAGTAAGGCCAGGATGATGAACACTGAAGCTTTCTTT.

At least ten counts were recorded for this clonotype. V usage is TRBV29-1 and J usage is TRBJ1-6, with D maybe TRBD1 (5 bases). The germline V gene has CDR1 SQVTM and CDR2 ANQGSEA. The CDR3 has 14 residues. V lost 4 bases and J lost 6, with 13 bases in between. The CDR3: CSVGGPGLNSPLHF. CDR3 nucleotide sequence: TGCAGCGTTGGAGGCCCGGGGCTTAATTCACCCCTCCACTTT.

In its sample, this clonotype was seen many times. CDR3 sequence: CASNLGTAYEQYF. The CDR3, as DNA: TGTGCCAGCAATCTCGGGACAGCCTACGAGCAGTACTTC. The V call is TRBV6-2 or TRBV6-3, the J call TRBJ2-7, with TRBD1 matching over 7 bases. After removal of 7 bases from V and 2 bases from J, the junction contained 5 bases not matched to a gene. CDR3 size: 13 residues. Per the germline V gene, CDR1 is MNHEY and CDR2 is SVGEGT.

The chain links TRBV28 to TRBJ2-7; perhaps D is TRBD1 or TRBD2 (5 bases each). The CDR3 sequence is 13 residues long. Germline V gene data show CDR1 as MDHEN and CDR2 as SYDVKM. With 5 bases removed from V and 7 bases from J, the gap between germline ends came to 15 bases. The CDR3 nucleotides are TGTGCCAGCAGTCCCTCGGGGCGTTGGGAGCAGTACTTC. Translation gives CASSPSGRWEQYF. Complete variable domain (other parts from reference TRBV28 and TRBJ2-7): DVKVTQSSRYLVKRTGEKVFLECVQDMDHENMFWYRQDPGLGLRLIYFSYDVKMKEKGDIPEGYSVSREKKERFSLILESASTNQTSMYLCASSPSGRWEQYFGPGTRLTVT.

This clonotype was counted ten times or more. The chain combines TRBV10-3 with TRBJ2-7; the D is unclear. The CDR3 has 15 residues. Looked up from germline, CDR1 is ENHRY and CDR2 is SYGVKD. V shed 6 bases and J shed 4 bases, with 19 bases lying between them. As DNA, the CDR3 is TGTGCCATCAGCGCGGATAGGACCCCGTTGTACGAGCAGTACTTC. Amino acid sequence: CAISADRTPLYEQYF.